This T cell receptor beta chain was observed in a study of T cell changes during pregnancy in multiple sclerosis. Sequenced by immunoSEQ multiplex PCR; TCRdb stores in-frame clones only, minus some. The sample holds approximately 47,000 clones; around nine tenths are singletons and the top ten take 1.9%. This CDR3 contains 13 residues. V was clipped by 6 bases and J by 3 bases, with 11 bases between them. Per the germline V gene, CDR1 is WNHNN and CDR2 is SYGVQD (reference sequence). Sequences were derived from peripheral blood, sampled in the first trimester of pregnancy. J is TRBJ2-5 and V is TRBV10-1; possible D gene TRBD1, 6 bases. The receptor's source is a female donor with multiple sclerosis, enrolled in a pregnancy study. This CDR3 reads CASSPNREETQYF. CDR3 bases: TGCGCCAGCAGCCCAAACAGGGAAGAGACCCAGTACTTC.